Listed here are 21 T cell receptor beta chains from one sample, sequenced in a study of shared clonotypes between healthy human individuals (dated by TCRdb to about 2020). CD8 naive samples were CD45RO-negative cells positively selected for CCR7, giving a CD45RA+CCR7+ population that excluded TemRA cells. The library was prepared using the immunoSEQ multiplex PCR assay. TCRdb carries this immuneACCESS record with in-frame sequences only. Its versions omit some clonotypes, under half of them owing to an unresolved V gene in the studies checked, with the rest unexplained. The sample records just over 2,000,000 clones, roughly 94% of which are singletons. Together, the top ten hold about 1.1% of the sample. Sequencing used naive CD8+ T cells sorted from blood. The sample's cell subset or site, from its label and the paper: CD45RA+CCR7+. The receptors originated from a man aged 18 to 29 in good health.

The chain joins TRBV27 to TRBJ2-6; TRBD1 aligns across 7 bases. The ends lost 3 bases at V and 3 bases at J; junction bases unmatched: 5. The CDR3 runs to 16 residues. Germline V gene sequence: CDR1 MNHEY, CDR2 SMNVEV (reference sequence). CDR3 amino acids: CASSLYTGVGANVLTF. As DNA, the CDR3 is TGTGCCAGCAGTTTGTATACAGGGGTTGGGGCCAACGTCCTGACTTTC.

CDR3 residues: CASSHGTGGAYEQYF. In nucleotides, the CDR3 is TGTGCCAGCAGCCATGGGACAGGGGGAGCCTACGAGCAGTACTTC. The J gene is TRBJ2-7, the V gene TRBV7-2; 11 nucleotides align to TRBD1. Germline CDR1 and CDR2: SGHTA and FQGNSA. J gave up 2 bases and V 5 bases, and 5 bases lay outside the gene matches. This CDR3 comprises 15 residues.

The chain employs TRBV2 and TRBJ1-1; 7 nucleotides agree with TRBD1. The length of the CDR3 is 13 residues. Per the germline V gene, CDR1 is SNHLY and CDR2 is FYNNEI. CDR3 in amino acids: CAVRYRGNTEAFF. In DNA form, the CDR3 reads TGTGCGGTTCGATACAGGGGGAACACTGAAGCTTTCTTT.

The chain carries TRBV7-3 and TRBJ2-3, with no clear D. The CDR3 has 16 amino acids. V gave up 1 base and J gave up 2 bases, with 13 bases separating them. Germline lookup yields CDR1 SGHTA and CDR2 FQGTGA. The CDR3 DNA is TGTGCCAGCAGCTTAATTGGGCTCACCTCCACAGATACGCAGTATTTT. It codes for CASSLIGLTSTDTQYF.

The chain employs TRBV13 and TRBJ2-1, with D possibly TRBD2 on 6 matching bases. The V end lost 4 bases, the J end lost 7 bases, and 17 bases lay between the germline ends. Germline V gives CDR1 PRHDT, CDR2 FYEKMQ (reference sequence). The CDR3 extends over 15 amino acids. The DNA of the CDR3 is TGTGCCAGCAGCTCGACCCTTGGAGGGAGTAATGAGCAGTTCTTC. Amino acid sequence: CASSSTLGGSNEQFF.

The V gene is TRBV7-9, the J gene TRBJ2-4; a weak D match, TRBD1 (5 bases). This CDR3 contains 13 residues. Looked up from germline, CDR1 is SEHNR and CDR2 is FQNEAQ (reference sequence). With 4 bases removed from V and 6 bases from J, the gap between germline ends came to 10 bases. The CDR3 spells CASSSDSLNIQYF. In nucleotides, the CDR3 is TGTGCCAGCAGCTCCGACAGTCTAAACATTCAGTACTTC.

This sequence joins TRBV6-6 and TRBJ2-4; a possible D gene is TRBD2 (6 bases). The germline CDR1 and CDR2 sequences are MNHNY and SVGAGI (reference sequence). With 5 bases removed from V and 0 bases from J, the gap between germline ends came to 14 bases. The CDR3 has 16 residues. The CDR3 bases are TGTGCCAGCAGTAATCGGGAGCCACTAGCCAAAAACATTCAGTACTTC. Residues: CASSNREPLAKNIQYF.

This rearrangement joins TRBV19 to TRBJ2-6; possible D gene TRBD1, 6 bases. The germline CDR1 and CDR2 sequences are LNHDA and SQIVND (reference sequence). The ends were cut back, 0 bases at V and 6 bases at J, with 18 bases in the middle. The CDR3 has 18 residues. The CDR3 DNA is TGTGCCAGTAGTATAGAGGCGCGACAGGACCTCTTGGCCAACGTCCTGACTTTC. This codes for CASSIEARQDLLANVLTF.

As concerns this clone: The sample carries other DNA sequences with the same CDR3. The chain recombines TRBV19 with TRBJ2-7; D is unresolved. The germline V gene encodes CDR1 LNHDA and CDR2 SQIVND (reference sequence). CDR3 length equals 11 residues. The V end lost 4 bases, the J end lost 4 bases, and 5 bases lay between the germline ends. The CDR3 protein is CASSNGYEQYF. The DNA of the CDR3 is TGTGCCAGTAGTAATGGATACGAGCAGTACTTC.

The rearrangement joins TRBV11-1 to TRBJ2-1; 13 bases agree with TRBD2. Germline trimming cut 6 bases from V and 2 bases from J; bases unmatched to any gene: 10. Germline V gives CDR1 SGHAT, CDR2 FQDESV (reference sequence). The CDR3 runs 18 residues. CDR3 region: CASSFGLAGAFTYNEQFF. The CDR3 DNA is TGTGCCAGCAGTTTCGGACTAGCGGGGGCCTTCACCTACAATGAGCAGTTCTTC. Combining the CDR3 with reference TRBV11-1 and TRBJ2-1 gives the whole variable domain EAEVAQSPRYKITEKSQAVAFWCDPISGHATLYWYRQILGQGPELLVQFQDESVVDDSQLPKDRFSAERLKGVDSTLKIQPAELGDSAMYLCASSFGLAGAFTYNEQFFGPGTRLTVL.

The rearrangement uses TRBV4-1 and TRBJ1-4, with D perhaps TRBD1 (6 bases). V gave up 4 bases and J gave up 5 bases, with 14 bases separating them. This CDR3 has 15 amino acids. CDR1 and CDR2 (germline): MGHRA, YSYEKL. DNA of the CDR3: TGCGCCAGCAGCCTAAGGGGGGGCGGCAATGAAAAACTGTTTTTT. This encodes CASSLRGGGNEKLFF.

The genes are TRBV7-8 and TRBJ2-7, with TRBD1 matching over 10 bases. CDR3 length: 15 residues. Trimming removed 5 bases from V and 5 bases from J; junction bases left unmatched: 9. In germline, CDR1 is SGHVS, CDR2 FQNEAQ. The CDR3 spells CASSPPGQGFNEQYF. In DNA, the CDR3 is TGTGCCAGCAGCCCACCGGGACAGGGGTTTAACGAGCAGTACTTC.

This clone was seen only once. The chain uses TRBV6-5 and TRBJ1-5, with D maybe TRBD1 (6 bases). The CDR3 loop spans 15 amino acids. Deletions cut 5 bases from V and 3 bases from J, with 14 bases between. Per the germline V gene, CDR1 is MNHEY and CDR2 is SVGAGI. For the CDR3, the DNA is TGTGCCAGCAGTACAGGTACAGGGAACAATCAGCCCCAGCATTTT. Its translation is CASSTGTGNNQPQHF.

The genes are TRBV18 and TRBJ1-1; a weak D match, TRBD1 (5 bases). V lost 0 bases to trimming and J lost 3 bases, with 11 bases between them. CDR3 length equals 15 residues. CDR1 is KGHSH and CDR2 is LQKENI in the germline V gene. CDR3 sequence reads: CASSPPNKGDTEAFF. For the CDR3, the DNA is TGTGCCAGCTCACCACCTAACAAAGGGGACACTGAAGCTTTCTTT.

Comment on this clone: Other DNA sequences from this sample encode an identical CDR3 as well. The rearrangement joins TRBV7-9 to TRBJ2-1; 8 bases line up with TRBD2. J lost 2 bases, V lost 6 bases, and 6 bases had no gene match. The CDR3 is made up of 15 amino acids. Germline CDR1 SEHNR, CDR2 FQNEAQ (reference sequence). CDR3 DNA: TGTGCCAGCAGTTCTACTAGCGGACCCTACAATGAGCAGTTCTTC. Encoded protein: CASSSTSGPYNEQFF. Complete variable domain (other parts from reference TRBV7-9 and TRBJ2-1): DTGVSQNPRHKITKRGQNVTFRCDPISEHNRLYWYRQTLGQGPEFLTYFQNEAQLEKSRLLSDRFSAERPKGSFSTLEIQRTEQGDSAMYLCASSSTSGPYNEQFFGPGTRLTVL.

The chain combines TRBV27 with TRBJ1-1; 7 nucleotides align to TRBD1. The CDR3 contains 16 residues. The V gene's germline CDR1 is MNHEY and CDR2 SMNVEV (reference sequence). V was clipped by 5 bases and J by 7 bases; unmatched bases: 16. The CDR3 DNA sequence: TGTGCCAGCAGTCTAGGCCCCGGGACAGCCTTCCTTGAAGCTTTCTTT. This translates into CASSLGPGTAFLEAFF.

This rearrangement joins TRBV19 to TRBJ1-4, with D unresolved. The CDR3 covers 18 residues. From germline, CDR1 is LNHDA and CDR2 SQIVND (reference sequence). The V end lost 3 bases, the J end lost 7 bases, and 24 bases lay between the germline ends. CDR3 nucleotides: TGTGCCAGTAGTATGGTACCAACAGCATACACTGGAGTTGAAAAACTGTTTTTT. This sequence encodes CASSMVPTAYTGVEKLFF.

The genes are TRBV11-2 and TRBJ1-4, with D perhaps matching TRBD1 (5 bases). In germline, CDR1 is SGHAT, CDR2 FQNNGV. This CDR3 spans 15 amino acids. V lost 1 base to trimming and J lost 2 bases, with 8 bases between them. CDR3 residues: CASSLARDTNEKLFF. CDR3 nucleotide sequence: TGTGCCAGCAGCTTAGCCCGGGACACTAATGAAAAACTGTTTTTT.

The chain links TRBV27 to TRBJ2-7, with a weak D call TRBD1 (5 bases). CDR1 is MNHEY and CDR2 is SMNVEV in the germline V gene (reference sequence). V gave up 5 bases and J gave up 7 bases, with 18 bases separating them. The CDR3 totals 14 residues. The CDR3 DNA is TGTGCCAGCAGTCCCGACAGCTCGCAGAAAGAGCAGTACTTC. It translates to CASSPDSSQKEQYF.

The chain employs TRBV7-2 and TRBJ2-4, with TRBD2 matching 14 bases. Losses at the gene ends were 5 bases for V and 0 bases for J; bases not matched to a gene: 6. CDR1 is SGHTA, CDR2 FQGNSA, per germline. The CDR3 has 18 amino acids. CDR3: CASSLGLAGGLAKNIQYF. In DNA, the CDR3 is TGTGCCAGCAGCCTAGGACTAGCGGGAGGCCTAGCCAAAAACATTCAGTACTTC.

This clone was detected only once. The V call is TRBV6-1, the J call TRBJ1-5, with D tentatively TRBD1 (6 bases). Germline V gene lookup returns CDR1 MNHNS and CDR2 SASEGT. The ends were cut back, 2 bases at V and 4 bases at J, with 12 bases in the middle. This CDR3 is 15 amino acids long. The CDR3 loop is CASSEWGTPNQPQHF. As DNA, the CDR3 is TGTGCCAGCAGTGAATGGGGGACACCTAATCAGCCCCAGCATTTT.